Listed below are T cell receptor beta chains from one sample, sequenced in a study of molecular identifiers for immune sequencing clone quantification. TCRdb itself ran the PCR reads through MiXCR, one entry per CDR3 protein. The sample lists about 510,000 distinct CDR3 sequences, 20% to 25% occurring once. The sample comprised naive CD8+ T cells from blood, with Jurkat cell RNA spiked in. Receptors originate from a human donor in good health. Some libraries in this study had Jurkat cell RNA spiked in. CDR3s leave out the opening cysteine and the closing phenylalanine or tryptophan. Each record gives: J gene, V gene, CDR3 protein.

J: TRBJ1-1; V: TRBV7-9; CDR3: AGSPGQGETEAF
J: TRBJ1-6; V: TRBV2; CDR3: ASHSGTGNSPLH
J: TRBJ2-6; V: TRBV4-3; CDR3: ASSQGEIRLRSGANVLT
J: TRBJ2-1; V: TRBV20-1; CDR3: SATQLTASVQF
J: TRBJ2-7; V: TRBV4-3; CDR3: ASSQGTAASYEQY
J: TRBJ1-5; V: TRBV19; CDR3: ASRRSNQPQH
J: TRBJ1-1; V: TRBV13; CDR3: ASSFTVSTEAF
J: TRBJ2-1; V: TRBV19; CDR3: ASSEVAGSSYNEQF
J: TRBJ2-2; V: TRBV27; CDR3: ATAQRDIRNTGELF
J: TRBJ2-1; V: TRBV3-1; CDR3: ASSPYRDRDIWEQF
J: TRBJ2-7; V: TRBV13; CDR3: ASSFGDRGINEQY
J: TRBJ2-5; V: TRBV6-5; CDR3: ASSYSGSAETQY
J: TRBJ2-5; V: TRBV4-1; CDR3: ASSPWVQPVNPQETQY
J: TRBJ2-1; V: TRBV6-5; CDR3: ASSYGGSGNEQF
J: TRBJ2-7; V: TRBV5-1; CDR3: ASSLTRLAGAREQY
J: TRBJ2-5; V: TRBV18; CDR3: ASSQVGSFQETQY
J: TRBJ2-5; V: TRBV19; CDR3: ASRDRTEETQY
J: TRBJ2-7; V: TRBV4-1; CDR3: ASSQEESGLAREQY
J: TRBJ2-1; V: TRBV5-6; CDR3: ASSLLASNEQF
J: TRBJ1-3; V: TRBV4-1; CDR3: ASSQDSWDGGNTIY
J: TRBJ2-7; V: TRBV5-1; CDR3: ASSLTRDRGVEQY
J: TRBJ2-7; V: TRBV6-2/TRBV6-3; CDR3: ASSYASAAYEQY
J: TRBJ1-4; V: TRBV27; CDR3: ASIEGRGQTNEKLF
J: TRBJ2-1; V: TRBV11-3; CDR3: ASIPRQPGEQF
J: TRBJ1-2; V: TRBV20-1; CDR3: SAGPRQGNYGYT
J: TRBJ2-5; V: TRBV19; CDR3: ASSIVIGEGETQY
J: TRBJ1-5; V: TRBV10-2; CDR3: ASNPSWDRGLSGDQPQH
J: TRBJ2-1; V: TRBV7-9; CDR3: ASSLTSSPGQF
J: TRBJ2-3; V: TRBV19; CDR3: ATGQGAVTDTQY
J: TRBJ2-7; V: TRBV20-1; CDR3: SARDFGGSSYEQY
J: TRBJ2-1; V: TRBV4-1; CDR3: ASSPGQAGYNERF
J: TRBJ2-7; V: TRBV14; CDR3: ASSHLRETYGQY
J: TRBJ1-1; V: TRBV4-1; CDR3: ASSQDRGGATEAF
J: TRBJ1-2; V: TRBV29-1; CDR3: SVVETGGGYT
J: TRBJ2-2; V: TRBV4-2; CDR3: ASSQDWGSSNTGELF
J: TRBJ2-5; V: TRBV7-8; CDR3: ASSPAADQETQY
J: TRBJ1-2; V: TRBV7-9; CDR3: ASSLAQGYLLRNGYT
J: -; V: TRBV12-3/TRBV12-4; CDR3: ASSLGSTDTQH
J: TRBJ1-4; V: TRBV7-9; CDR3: ASSLALARTSEKLF
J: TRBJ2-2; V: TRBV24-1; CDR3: ATSARSNTGELF
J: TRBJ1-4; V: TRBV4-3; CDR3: ASSQEVEGIAFNEKLF
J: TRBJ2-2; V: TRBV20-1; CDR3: SVGRYNTGELF
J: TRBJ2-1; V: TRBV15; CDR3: ATSRDHIGKVEQF
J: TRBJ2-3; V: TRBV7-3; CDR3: ASSSPPGSSTDTQY
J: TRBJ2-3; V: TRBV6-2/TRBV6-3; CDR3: ASSSPRDTQY
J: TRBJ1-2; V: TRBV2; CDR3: TSSDGSYGYT
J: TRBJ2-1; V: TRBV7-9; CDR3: ASSSTPYNEQL
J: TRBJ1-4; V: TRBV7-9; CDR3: ASSEGQGAANEKLF
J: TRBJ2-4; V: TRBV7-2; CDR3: ASSLHQVPEVVKNIQY